These T cell receptor beta chains were read from a single sample in a study of CD4 T cells in relation to SARS-CoV-2 and coronaviruses. Repertoires were generated with immunoSEQ multiplex PCR, while TCRdb's copy carries only in-frame clones and drops some. Seen here are 28,000 or so clones, around 80% observed once, and the top ten hold more than 9%. These receptors have no known antigen. The material sequenced was CD4+ T cells from PBMCs, cultured in vitro. These receptors all stem from a human donor in good health. The CDR3 runs from the conserved cysteine through the conserved F or W. Some rows mark clone size as missing; the rest say once, few, many or name a class of expanded clone.

- TRBJ1-1 TRBV15 CATSRDRAGPEAFF
once TRBJ2-5 TRBV7-3 CASSRGSGNGETQYF
- TRBJ1-6 TRBV2 CASSELAQGNSPLHF
- TRBJ2-3 TRBV5-4 CASSSVPSGRAADTQYF
- TRBJ2-3 TRBV5-1 CASSSGTSRTDTQYF
- TRBJ2-7 TRBV9 CASSVGRRGSYEQYF
- TRBJ2-1 TRBV9 CASSVTSVSEQFF
- TRBJ1-3 TRBV5-1 CASSLGQPSSGNTIYF
- TRBJ2-7 TRBV10-2 CASSESQFNSYEQYF
- TRBJ2-7 TRBV11-2 CASSRSGHPAEQYF
few TRBJ1-2 TRBV9 CASSVDQGGRGYTF
few TRBJ1-5 TRBV7-8 CASSLGTGDQPQHF
- TRBJ1-6 TRBV7-2 CASSPNGGEWSPLHF
- TRBJ2-2 TRBV4-2 CASSQPSSGTNTGELFF
- TRBJ1-5 TRBV10-3 CAISSGRNQPQHF
- TRBJ2-5 TRBV15 CATSRVRGLETQYF
- TRBJ2-3 TRBV7-2 CASSTPGQGTDTQYF
- TRBJ2-5 TRBV12-3/TRBV12-4 CASRRGVGETQYF
- TRBJ2-2 TRBV30 CAWSVLRGGAGELFF
few TRBJ2-7 TRBV7-2 CASAPRLAGVGEQYF
- TRBJ1-1 TRBV5-1 CASSSDPANTEAFF
- TRBJ1-3 TRBV6-2/TRBV6-3 CASSYNRASGNTIYF
- TRBJ1-1 TRBV10-3 CAMQQGYGDTEAFF
- TRBJ2-5 TRBV4-1 CASSHVFRDRVETQYF
- TRBJ2-7 TRBV29-1 CSATGTGVSEQYF
- TRBJ2-2 TRBV5-8 CASRLQENTGELFF
- TRBJ2-2 TRBV3-1/TRBV3-2 CASSQGQAHGELFF
once TRBJ2-7 TRBV7-9 CASSLALTGGEQYF
once TRBJ1-4 TRBV2 CASSEPVATNEKLFF
- TRBJ2-3 TRBV6-2/TRBV6-3 CASSTVQMGRLADTQYF
- TRBJ1-4 TRBV19 CASIGVNRGSEKLFF
- TRBJ1-5 TRBV3-1/TRBV3-2 CASTHLEGDKGRGQPQHF
- TRBJ2-7 TRBV18 CASSRPGLGAYEQYF
- TRBJ2-1 TRBV5-5 CASDRSQSGDNEQFF
- TRBJ2-7 TRBV12-3/TRBV12-4 CASSFSGVAQYF
- TRBJ2-7 TRBV19 CASSTQPGTGADEQYF
- TRBJ1-1 TRBV5-4 CASSWDKNTEAFF
few TRBJ1-5 TRBV19 CASSAAQGALPTGLHF
- TRBJ1-1 TRBV29-1 CSVAGTAKPEAFF
- TRBJ2-2 TRBV4-1 CASSQSLARQGQNTGELFF
- TRBJ1-4 TRBV7-2 CASSLVGSAGEKLFF
- TRBJ2-3 TRBV6-5 CASSYGGSTDTQYF
- TRBJ2-4 TRBV2 CASLGPTRGKNIQYF
- TRBJ1-5 TRBV12-5 CASGLSRAGLPQHF
once TRBJ2-1 TRBV7-9 CASSLVQGSGPYNEQFF
- TRBJ1-1 TRBV18 CASSPARGREAFF
- TRBJ2-3 TRBV7-3 CASSRLVTGPVTDTQYF